The 20 T cell receptor beta chains below were found in one sample sequenced in a study of T cell changes during pregnancy in multiple sclerosis. Data came from immunoSEQ multiplex PCR; TCRdb stores just in-frame clones and leaves some out. The sample shows fewer than 85,000 clones, 92% of them seen only once. The sample consisted of peripheral blood, taken in the first trimester of pregnancy. These TCRs come from a female donor in good health, enrolled as a control in a pregnancy study.

This chain joins TRBV11-1 and TRBJ2-7; D possibly corresponds to TRBD1 (7 bases). The CDR3 spans 14 residues. Trimming removed 10 bases from V and 4 bases from J, with 20 bases in between. CDR1 is SGHAT, CDR2 FQDESV, per germline (reference sequence). The CDR3 region has the DNA TGTGCCACGTGGGGGAGACAGGGACTTTACGAGCAGTACTTC. This encodes CATWGRQGLYEQYF. Full variable domain (rest looked up from reference TRBV11-1 and TRBJ2-7): EAEVAQSPRYKITEKSQAVAFWCDPISGHATLYWYRQILGQGPELLVQFQDESVVDDSQLPKDRFSAERLKGVDSTLKIQPAELGDSAMYLCATWGRQGLYEQYFGPGTRLTVT.

The rearrangement uses TRBV4-1 and TRBJ2-1, with D possibly TRBD2 on 5 matching bases. Germline values: CDR1 MGHRA, CDR2 YSYEKL. Trimming pared 2 bases from V and 0 bases from J, leaving 11 bases between. This CDR3 contains 16 residues. CDR3 sequence (DNA): TGCGCCAGCAGCCAAAAAGGTGGGAGCTCCTACAATGAGCAGTTCTTC. As protein: CASSQKGGSSYNEQFF.

The V gene is TRBV7-2, the J gene TRBJ2-5; 12 bases fit TRBD2. The length of the CDR3 is 15 residues. The V segment lost 7 bases and the J segment 5 bases; nucleotides outside the gene matches: 8. Germline lookup yields CDR1 SGHTA and CDR2 FQGNSA. CDR3 DNA sequence: TGTGCCAGCACCGGGGGGACTAGCGGGTGGGAGACCCAGTACTTC. Protein product: CASTGGTSGWETQYF. The full variable domain, with the rest looked up from reference TRBV7-2 and TRBJ2-5, is GAGVSQSPSNKVTEKGKDVELRCDPISGHTALYWYRQSLGQGLEFLIYFQGNSAPDKSGLPSDRFSAERTGGSVSTLTIQRTQQEDSAVYLCASTGGTSGWETQYFGPGTRLLVL.

V gene TRBV2 combines with J gene TRBJ1-4; tentative D call: TRBD1 (5 bases). Germline CDR1 SNHLY, CDR2 FYNNEI. This CDR3 has 14 residues. The V gene lost 4 bases and the J gene lost 6 bases, with 12 bases spanning the gap. The CDR3 protein is CASSGGGYDEKLFF. CDR3 DNA sequence: TGTGCCAGCAGTGGGGGGGGGTACGATGAAAAACTGTTTTTT.

This clone showed up just once. This sequence joins TRBV7-9 and TRBJ2-7; D remains unclear. This CDR3 has 15 amino acids. Germline loops: CDR1 SEHNR, CDR2 FQNEAQ (reference sequence). Trimming took off 4 bases at V and 2 bases at J, with 15 bases between the two ends. CDR3 sequence reads: CASSSSWAATYEQYF. Written as DNA, the CDR3 is TGTGCCAGCAGCTCATCCTGGGCAGCTACCTACGAGCAGTACTTC.

As for this clone: Distinct nucleotide sequences in the sample also encode this CDR3. The V call is TRBV6-4, the J call TRBJ2-1; 9 nucleotides align to TRBD2. Germline CDR1 MRHNA, CDR2 SNTAGT. This CDR3 contains 15 residues. V shed 0 bases, J shed 3 bases, and the junction held 0 bases outside the gene matches. The CDR3 here is CASSDSSGSYNEQFF. In DNA form, the CDR3 reads TGTGCCAGCAGTGACTCTAGCGGGAGCTACAATGAGCAGTTCTTC.

This chain uses TRBV5-1 with TRBJ2-3; 9 bases match TRBD2. V lost 7 bases and J lost 5; bases outside the gene matches: 8. Germline loops: CDR1 SGHRS, CDR2 YFSETQ. The CDR3 extends over 14 amino acids. CDR3 bases: TGCGCCAGCTGGGACTTTAGCGGGAGAGATACGCAGTATTTT. It codes for CASWDFSGRDTQYF.

The chain couples TRBV5-1 to TRBJ2-1, with 15 positions matching TRBD2. CDR1 and CDR2 (germline): SGHRS, YFSETQ. The CDR3 spans 15 residues. Unmatched junction bases numbered 2, after V lost 5 bases and J lost 5 bases. The CDR3 DNA reads TGCGCCAGCAGACGGACTAGCGGGAGGGACAATGAGCAGTTCTTC. Its translation: CASRRTSGRDNEQFF.

The rearrangement uses TRBV27 and TRBJ2-7, with TRBD2 identical over 10 bases. The V gene's germline CDR1 is MNHEY and CDR2 SMNVEV (reference sequence). V lost 4 bases and J lost 4; bases outside the gene matches: 7. The length of the CDR3 is 15 residues. The CDR3, as DNA: TGTGCCAGCAGTTATAGGACTAGCGGTTCTTACGAGCAGTACTTC. Its protein is CASSYRTSGSYEQYF.

V gene TRBV18 combines with J gene TRBJ2-7; D remains ambiguous. With 3 bases removed from V and 6 bases from J, the gap between germline ends came to 12 bases. Looked up from germline, CDR1 is KGHSH and CDR2 is LQKENI. The CDR3 has 13 amino acids. The CDR3 region has the DNA TGTGCCAGCTCACCTTGCCAGGTATGCGAGCAGTACTTC. It yields the protein CASSPCQVCEQYF.

This chain links TRBV10-3 with TRBJ1-1; possible D gene TRBD1, 5 bases. Trimming took 7 bases from V and 1 from J, leaving 10 bases between them. From germline, CDR1 is ENHRY and CDR2 SYGVKD. The CDR3 consists of 13 residues. CDR3 sequence (DNA): TGTGCCATCACTTATGACAGGAACACTGAAGCTTTCTTT. Translated, it gives CAITYDRNTEAFF.

This clone was counted once. The chain employs TRBV7-2 and TRBJ2-1; possible D gene TRBD2, 5 bases. The CDR3 is 16 amino acids. V dropped 2 bases and J dropped 2 bases, with 13 bases sitting between them. Germline CDR1 is SGHTA and CDR2 is FQGNSA. CDR3 protein: CASSLLRDSPYNEQFF. DNA for the CDR3: TGTGCCAGCAGCTTATTACGGGATTCCCCCTACAATGAGCAGTTCTTC.

This CDR3 is CASSDGGLELRDTQYF. In DNA, the CDR3 is TGCGCCAGCAGCGACGGCGGTCTAGAACTAAGAGATACGCAGTATTTT. The chain carries TRBV5-1 and TRBJ2-3; D is unclear. Looked up from germline, CDR1 is SGHRS and CDR2 is YFSETQ. Trimming pared 4 bases from V and 5 bases from J, leaving 20 bases between. This CDR3 has 16 amino acids.

In its sample, this clone was seen once. The gene calls are TRBV11-3 and TRBJ2-3; 10 positions agree with TRBD1. CDR3 length equals 15 residues. V was pared by 3 bases and J by 3 bases, with 3 bases of the junction left unmatched. Germline V gene data show CDR1 as SGHNT and CDR2 as YENEEA. CDR3 amino acids: CASSFGQGVTDTQYF. For the CDR3, the DNA is TGTGCCAGCAGCTTCGGACAGGGGGTAACAGATACGCAGTATTTT.

This chain connects TRBV6-6 to TRBJ2-7, with 8 nucleotides matching TRBD1. The CDR3 has 15 amino acids. The trim removed 2 bases at V and 2 bases at J, leaving 5 bases unmatched. In germline, CDR1 is MNHNY, CDR2 SVGAGI (reference sequence). The CDR3 sequence is CASSYRGQVPYEQYF. The CDR3 nucleotides are TGTGCCAGCAGTTACCGGGGACAGGTTCCCTACGAGCAGTACTTC.

This chain links TRBV4-1 with TRBJ1-1, with a possible D match to TRBD1 (5 bases). Trimming removed 0 bases at V and 10 bases at J, with 18 bases between. The CDR3 has 15 amino acids. From germline, CDR1 is MGHRA and CDR2 YSYEKL. The CDR3 region is CASSQEFRTPLGAFF. As DNA, the CDR3 is TGCGCCAGCAGCCAAGAATTTCGGACACCGCTGGGAGCTTTCTTT.

This clone was counted between two and nine times. The J gene is TRBJ2-7, the V gene TRBV28, with D tentatively TRBD1 (7 bases). The germline CDR1 and CDR2 sequences are MDHEN and SYDVKM. The CDR3 sequence is 14 residues long. Trimming removed 6 bases from V and 4 bases from J, with 16 bases in between. The CDR3 region has the DNA TGTGCCAGCAGCTTGCAGGGGGGCGCTTACGAGCAGTACTTC. Protein product: CASSLQGGAYEQYF.

V gene TRBV9 combines with J gene TRBJ2-1, with no clear D. The CDR3 runs to 13 residues. V lost 2 bases, J lost 6 bases, and 9 bases lay in between. Germline-derived CDR1 and CDR2 are SGDLS and YYNGEE. CDR3 DNA: TGTGCCAGCAGCGTGTCTACTGGCAATGAGCAGTTCTTC. Translated: CASSVSTGNEQFF.

This chain joins TRBV6-5 and TRBJ1-1; D gene uncertain. The V end lost 0 bases, the J end lost 5 bases, and 16 bases lay between the germline ends. Per the germline V gene, CDR1 is MNHEY and CDR2 is SVGAGI. The CDR3 length is 16 residues. CDR3 residues: CASSYSGASRGTEAFF. Written as DNA, the CDR3 is TGTGCCAGCAGTTACTCTGGCGCCTCAAGAGGGACTGAAGCTTTCTTT.

This clone has only one observation. This chain connects TRBV29-1 to TRBJ2-5, with 8 bases matching TRBD1. CDR3 length equals 13 residues. Germline trimming cut 3 bases from V and 5 bases from J; bases unmatched to any gene: 5. Germline V lookup: CDR1 SQVTM, CDR2 ANQGSEA. CDR3: CSVDGQGGETQYF. DNA of the CDR3: TGCAGCGTTGACGGACAGGGAGGCGAGACCCAGTACTTC.